Below are 31 T cell receptor beta chains sequenced from a single sample in a study of OX40 agonist ivuxolimab in advanced cancers. Preparation of the library involved the immunoSEQ multiplex PCR assay. In its TCRdb copy, this immuneACCESS table keeps in-frame sequences only and misses some clones. Where compared with another copy, unresolved V genes explain less than half of these, and the others have no known cause. This sample is represented by 95,000 or so clones; approximately 86% of them were singletons. The ten top clones hold roughly 3.8% of the sample. The specimen was CD4+ or CD8+ T cells sorted from blood, collected in a trial of the OX40 agonist ivuxolimab. The receptor set was obtained from an adult with an advanced solid tumor such as melanoma, head and neck, liver or kidney cancer.

The genes are TRBV12-5 and TRBJ2-7, with D perhaps assigned TRBD1 or TRBD2 (5 bases each). Germline loops: CDR1 LGHNT, CDR2 FRNRAP. V lost 10 bases, J lost 1 base, and 14 bases lay in between. The length of the CDR3 is 13 residues. The CDR3 DNA is TGTGCTACCTTAGGGGACGGATCCTACGAGCAGTACTTC. Protein sequence: CATLGDGSYEQYF.

The chain uses TRBV7-2 and TRBJ2-1; D gene unclear. The V end was cut by 3 bases, the J end by 0 bases, with 12 bases between. The germline V gene has CDR1 SGHTA and CDR2 FQGNSA. The CDR3 length is 16 residues. As DNA, the CDR3 is TGTGCCAGCAGCTTTAGATCGGAGAGCTCCTACAATGAGCAGTTCTTC. It specifies CASSFRSESSYNEQFF.

This chain joins TRBV28 and TRBJ2-7; 8 nucleotides match TRBD2. CDR1 and CDR2 from the germline V gene are MDHEN and SYDVKM. V was pared by 5 bases and J by 1 base, with 10 bases of the junction left unmatched. This CDR3 is built from 16 residues. The CDR3 bases are TGTGCCAGCAGTGGGGCGGGAGGAAGGGTATCCTACGAGCAGTACTTC. Amino acid sequence: CASSGAGGRVSYEQYF. The entire variable domain, with the rest obtained from reference TRBV28 and TRBJ2-7, is as follows: DVKVTQSSRYLVKRTGEKVFLECVQDMDHENMFWYRQDPGLGLRLIYFSYDVKMKEKGDIPEGYSVSREKKERFSLILESASTNQTSMYLCASSGAGGRVSYEQYFGPGTRLTVT.

The chain is built from TRBV4-1 and TRBJ2-7, with 7 bases lining up with TRBD1. The junction had 3 bases not matched to a gene; V was cut back by 1 base and J by 3 bases. The germline V gene has CDR1 MGHRA and CDR2 YSYEKL. The CDR3 totals 14 residues. DNA of the CDR3: TGCGCCAGCAGCCAAGCGGGACAGCACTACGAGCAGTACTTC. This gives the protein CASSQAGQHYEQYF.

The chain employs TRBV19 and TRBJ2-1; 9 nucleotides agree with TRBD2. The junction had 9 bases not matched to a gene; V was cut back by 6 bases and J by 9 bases. The CDR3 covers 14 residues. Germline V gene lookup returns CDR1 LNHDA and CDR2 SQIVND (reference sequence). CDR3 in amino acids: CASSISGSPGEQFF. CDR3 DNA sequence: TGTGCCAGTAGCATTAGCGGGAGTCCCGGTGAGCAGTTCTTC.

The V and J genes are TRBV11-2 and TRBJ2-7; D is uncertain. There are 13 residues in the CDR3. V lost 0 bases and J lost 3, with 6 bases in between. Germline V CDR1 and CDR2: SGHAT, FQNNGV. The CDR3 is CASSLELLYEQYF. CDR3 nucleotide sequence: TGTGCCAGCAGCTTAGAACTCCTCTACGAGCAGTACTTC.

This clone has a single count. This chain links TRBV28 with TRBJ1-5, with a weak D call TRBD1 (6 bases). CDR1 is MDHEN and CDR2 is SYDVKM in the germline V gene. The CDR3 spans 14 residues. Trimming left V 2 bases short and J 8 bases short, with 13 bases between. The CDR3 reads CASSLGGRTEPQHF. CDR3 nucleotides: TGTGCCAGCAGTTTAGGGGGGCGCACAGAGCCCCAGCATTTT. Combining the CDR3 with reference TRBV28 and TRBJ1-5 gives the whole variable domain DVKVTQSSRYLVKRTGEKVFLECVQDMDHENMFWYRQDPGLGLRLIYFSYDVKMKEKGDIPEGYSVSREKKERFSLILESASTNQTSMYLCASSLGGRTEPQHFGDGTRLSIL.

The chain combines TRBV5-1 with TRBJ2-6, with TRBD2 matching 10 bases. Per the germline V gene, CDR1 is SGHRS and CDR2 is YFSETQ. The J segment lost 2 bases and the V segment lost 4 bases, leaving 6 bases of the junction unmatched. The CDR3 is 17 residues long. The CDR3 region is CASSISGGGAGANVLTF. In DNA, the CDR3 is TGCGCCAGCAGCATCAGCGGGGGGGGCGCTGGGGCCAACGTCCTGACTTTC.

The chain is built from TRBV9 and TRBJ2-7; TRBD2 matches 15 bases. Unmatched junction bases numbered 13, after V lost 3 bases and J lost 0 bases. Germline assignment: CDR1 SGDLS and CDR2 YYNGEE. The CDR3 spans 20 residues. This CDR3 is CASSAGLAGGTEFFSYEQYF. DNA for the CDR3: TGTGCCAGCAGCGCAGGACTAGCGGGAGGGACGGAATTTTTCTCCTACGAGCAGTACTTC. The entire variable domain, with the rest obtained from reference TRBV9 and TRBJ2-7, is as follows: DSGVTQTPKHLITATGQRVTLRCSPRSGDLSVYWYQQSLDQGLQFLIQYYNGEERAKGNILERFSAQQFPDLHSELNLSSLELGDSALYFCASSAGLAGGTEFFSYEQYFGPGTRLTVT.

V and J are TRBV7-2 and TRBJ1-4, with D perhaps matching TRBD1 (6 bases). Germline lookup yields CDR1 SGHTA and CDR2 FQGNSA. The CDR3 is 15 amino acids. V lost 1 base to trimming and J lost 5 bases, with 11 bases between them. DNA for the CDR3: TGTGCCAGCAGCTTAGTATTGGGGGCGAATGAAAAACTGTTTTTT. Protein: CASSLVLGANEKLFF.

This chain joins TRBV5-8 and TRBJ2-5; the D gene is possibly TRBD2 (6 bases). The CDR3 is 14 amino acids. The V gene lost 4 bases and the J gene lost 2 bases, with 12 bases spanning the gap. CDR1 SGHTS and CDR2 YDEGEE come from the germline V gene. CDR3 loop: CASSPLGTQETQYF. As DNA, the CDR3 is TGTGCCAGCAGCCCCCTTGGGACTCAAGAGACCCAGTACTTC.

This rearrangement joins TRBV7-9 to TRBJ2-7; D remains unclear. Germline CDR1 and CDR2: SEHNR and FQNEAQ (reference sequence). Trimming took 3 bases from V and 6 from J, leaving 9 bases between them. The CDR3 spans 12 residues. DNA for the CDR3: TGTGCCAGCAGCTTTCCGTACCTCGAGCAGTACTTC. This sequence encodes CASSFPYLEQYF.

The chain combines TRBV15 with TRBJ2-7; tentatively, D is TRBD1 or TRBD2 (6 bases each). The germline V gene encodes CDR1 LNHNV and CDR2 YYDKDF (reference sequence). Trimming cost V 0 bases and J 5 bases, with 8 bases left between them. The CDR3 length is 13 residues. The CDR3 DNA follows: TGTGCCACCAGCAGAGAGGAGGGGGACGAGCAGTACTTC. Translating gives CATSREEGDEQYF.

The chain recombines TRBV28 with TRBJ2-3; D not certain. Germline V CDR1 and CDR2: MDHEN, SYDVKM. V was shortened by 6 bases and J by 7 bases, with 14 bases between the two germline ends. This CDR3 has 13 amino acids. The CDR3: CASSGAAPHTQYF. The DNA of the CDR3 is TGTGCCAGCAGCGGAGCTGCCCCCCATACGCAGTATTTT. Drawing the rest from reference TRBV28 and TRBJ2-3, the complete variable domain is DVKVTQSSRYLVKRTGEKVFLECVQDMDHENMFWYRQDPGLGLRLIYFSYDVKMKEKGDIPEGYSVSREKKERFSLILESASTNQTSMYLCASSGAAPHTQYFGPGTRLTVL.

This clone was counted a few times. J is TRBJ1-2 and V is TRBV2, with D hard to call. Per germline, CDR1 SNHLY and CDR2 FYNNEI. This CDR3 spans 14 amino acids. The V end lost 7 bases, the J end lost 7 bases, and 19 bases lay between the germline ends. The CDR3 here is CASMWSVWLGGYTF. The CDR3 DNA sequence: TGTGCCAGCATGTGGTCCGTCTGGTTAGGTGGCTACACCTTC.

DNA of the CDR3: TGTGCCAGCAGTTCGCCTTGGACGGGGACGGGTTACGAGCAGTACTTC. It codes for CASSSPWTGTGYEQYF. The chain is built from TRBV28 and TRBJ2-7; D may be TRBD1 or TRBD2 (5 bases each). The length of the CDR3 is 16 residues. Trimming took 4 bases from V and 4 from J, leaving 20 bases between them. Per germline, CDR1 MDHEN and CDR2 SYDVKM.

DNA for the CDR3: TGTGCCAGCAGTCCCGCAGGGGACAGGGCATACGAGCAGTACTTC. Amino acids: CASSPAGDRAYEQYF. The V gene is TRBV28, the J gene TRBJ2-7, with 9 nucleotides matching TRBD1. The J segment lost 4 bases and the V segment lost 5 bases, leaving 9 bases of the junction unmatched. Looked up from germline, CDR1 is MDHEN and CDR2 is SYDVKM. This CDR3 has 15 amino acids. The full variable domain, rest sourced from reference TRBV28 and TRBJ2-7, is DVKVTQSSRYLVKRTGEKVFLECVQDMDHENMFWYRQDPGLGLRLIYFSYDVKMKEKGDIPEGYSVSREKKERFSLILESASTNQTSMYLCASSPAGDRAYEQYFGPGTRLTVT.

This clone was detected a few times. The chain is built from TRBV30 and TRBJ2-7; D gene unclear. The V and J ends lost 0 bases and 6 bases respectively, with 9 bases between them. CDR1 is GTSNPN, CDR2 SVGIG, per germline (reference sequence). The CDR3 is made up of 12 amino acids. The CDR3 spells CAWSVGIGEQYF. The CDR3 bases are TGTGCCTGGAGTGTTGGGATCGGCGAGCAGTACTTC.

This chain uses TRBV28 with TRBJ2-7; D remains unclear. Germline assignment: CDR1 MDHEN and CDR2 SYDVKM. V was cut by 6 bases and J by 0 bases, with 12 bases left in between. CDR3 length: 14 amino acids. CDR3 nucleotides: TGTGCCAGCAGCCCCCCTGAGGCCTCCTACGAGCAGTACTTC. Translation gives CASSPPEASYEQYF.

The chain carries TRBV28 and TRBJ2-7; perhaps TRBD1 as D (6 bases). The CDR3 is 12 amino acids. Germline CDR1 is MDHEN and CDR2 is SYDVKM. V lost 10 bases and J 2 bases, leaving 12 bases between the germline ends. CDR3 nucleotides: TGTGCCACTAAGACAGGAGCCTACGAGCAGTACTTC. It is translated as CATKTGAYEQYF.

This rearrangement joins TRBV4-3 to TRBJ2-5, with no clear D. Germline V lookup: CDR1 LGHNA, CDR2 YSLEER. The CDR3 extends over 13 amino acids. Trimming removed 1 base from V and 5 bases from J, with 8 bases in between. The CDR3 region has the DNA TGCGCCAGCAGCCAAGGTCCTGGCGAGACCCAGTACTTC. The encoded protein is CASSQGPGETQYF.

The chain uses TRBV9 and TRBJ2-1; D perhaps matches TRBD2 (5 bases). The CDR3 is made up of 17 amino acids. Trimming removed 2 bases at V and 6 bases at J, with 21 bases between. From germline, CDR1 is SGDLS and CDR2 YYNGEE. The CDR3 DNA is TGTGCCAGCAGCGTGCGACTTGGACTCGAGGACCTCAATGAGCAGTTCTTC. It encodes CASSVRLGLEDLNEQFF.

A note on this clone: Other DNA sequences in this sample translate to the same CDR3. V and J are TRBV6-5 and TRBJ2-5; 12 bases are shared with TRBD2. Unmatched junction bases numbered 4, after V lost 0 bases and J lost 5 bases. The CDR3 consists of 16 residues. Germline CDR1 MNHEY, CDR2 SVGAGI. This CDR3 reads CASSYSTSGRRETQYF. CDR3 DNA sequence: TGTGCCAGCAGTTACTCAACTAGCGGGAGGCGGGAGACCCAGTACTTC.

The chain is built from TRBV11-2 and TRBJ2-1; 9 positions match TRBD2. Per the germline V gene, CDR1 is SGHAT and CDR2 is FQNNGV. CDR3 size: 15 residues. The ends lost 1 base at V and 5 bases at J; junction bases unmatched: 3. CDR3 amino acids: CASSLGLAGNNEQFF. CDR3 DNA: TGTGCCAGCAGCTTAGGGCTAGCGGGGAACAATGAGCAGTTCTTC. Combining the CDR3 with reference TRBV11-2 and TRBJ2-1 gives the whole variable domain EAGVAQSPRYKIIEKRQSVAFWCNPISGHATLYWYQQILGQGPKLLIQFQNNGVVDDSQLPKDRFSAERLKGVDSTLKIQPAKLEDSAVYLCASSLGLAGNNEQFFGPGTRLTVL.

The count of this clone is one. This chain links TRBV14 with TRBJ2-4; D gene uncertain. Trimming removed 4 bases from V and 0 bases from J, with 10 bases in between. Germline V gene sequence: CDR1 SGHDN, CDR2 FVKESK. The CDR3 has 15 residues. The CDR3 bases are TGTGCCAGCAGCCGAGGCGGAGAAGCCAAAAACATTCAGTACTTC. This codes for CASSRGGEAKNIQYF.

The rearrangement joins TRBV9 to TRBJ2-2; tentatively, D is TRBD2 (6 bases). Looked up from germline, CDR1 is SGDLS and CDR2 is YYNGEE. The CDR3 totals 16 residues. V was clipped by 2 bases and J by 0 bases, with 11 bases between them. The DNA for the CDR3 is TGTGCCAGCAGCGTGGGTAGCGGAACGAACACCGGGGAGCTGTTTTTT. Residues: CASSVGSGTNTGELFF.

Only one count was recorded for this clone. The chain combines TRBV7-8 with TRBJ2-3, with D uncertain. V was cut by 1 base and J by 1 base, with 6 bases left in between. Germline V lookup: CDR1 SGHVS, CDR2 FQNEAQ. The CDR3 loop spans 14 amino acids. The CDR3 DNA is TGTGCCAGCAGCTTAGGTGTCGGCACAGATACGCAGTATTTT. Its translation: CASSLGVGTDTQYF. Filled out from reference TRBV7-8 and TRBJ2-3, the complete variable domain reads GAGVSQSPRYKVAKRGQDVALRCDPISGHVSLFWYQQALGQGPEFLTYFQNEAQLDKSGLPSDRFFAERPEGSVSTLKIQRTQQEDSAVYLCASSLGVGTDTQYFGPGTRLTVL.

This chain uses TRBV14 with TRBJ2-7, with 7 bases that match TRBD2. The germline V gene has CDR1 SGHDN and CDR2 FVKESK. CDR3 size: 15 residues. J was trimmed by 0 bases and V by 4 bases; bases with no gene match: 6. The CDR3 is CASSLGGGPSYEQYF. CDR3 DNA sequence: TGTGCCAGCAGCCTGGGGGGAGGGCCCTCCTACGAGCAGTACTTC.

The genes are TRBV6-1 and TRBJ2-2; D ambiguous. Trimming pared 4 bases from V and 3 bases from J, leaving 6 bases between. Germline lookup yields CDR1 MNHNS and CDR2 SASEGT. This CDR3 is built from 13 residues. In nucleotides, the CDR3 is TGTGCCAGCAGTGTACTTCACACCGGGGAGCTGTTTTTT. Amino acids: CASSVLHTGELFF.

The chain is built from TRBV7-9 and TRBJ2-7, with D unresolved. Germline V lookup: CDR1 SEHNR, CDR2 FQNEAQ (reference sequence). This CDR3 has 15 amino acids. The V gene lost 4 bases and the J gene lost 6 bases, with 19 bases spanning the gap. CDR3 nucleotides: TGTGCCAGCAGCTCCTCCCGAGGCTCCACGAGCGAGCAGTACTTC. This translates into CASSSSRGSTSEQYF.

The J gene is TRBJ2-4, the V gene TRBV9; 9 bases line up with TRBD1. V dropped 0 bases and J dropped 1; count of bases not matched to a gene: 2. The length of the CDR3 is 16 residues. The germline gives CDR1 SGDLS, CDR2 YYNGEE. The CDR3 nucleotides read TGTGCCAGCAGCGTAGCCGGACAGGGGGCCAAAAACATTCAGTACTTC. The encoded protein is CASSVAGQGAKNIQYF.